Sequencing of this T cell receptor (beta chain) was carried out in a study of blood T cell repertoires in COVID-19. About the research overall: Acute and convalescent COVID-19 samples came from the United States, Italy and Spain. PBMCs, B-cell-depleted T cells, or T cells were the source of the cDNA or gDNA that made up the material.

Original processing notes: The authors estimated nucleated cell counts from reference gene primer amplification. Clones were sequenced by immunoSEQ multiplex PCR, and TCRdb holds only the in-frame ones, with some missing. The V and J calls and clone size were taken over from that table, and D and trimming were inferred from the DNA. The data contain about 59,000 clones, more than 60% of them singletons. Germline values: CDR1 SGHTA, CDR2 FQGTGA. Unmatched junction bases numbered 6, after V lost 4 bases and J lost 9 bases. There are 15 residues in the CDR3. The rearrangement links TRBV7-3 to TRBJ2-1, with 13 positions matching TRBD2. This clonotype was sampled from a human donor in a cohort sampled during active COVID-19. The sequenced sample consisted of peripheral blood. In DNA form, the CDR3 reads TGTGCCAGCAGCTCACTAGCGGGAGGGAGAGGTGAGCAGTTCTTC. Its translation: CASSSLAGGRGEQFF. The variable domain in full, with the rest retrieved from reference TRBV7-3 and TRBJ2-1, is GAGVSQTPSNKVTEKGKYVELRCDPISGHTALYWYRQSLGQGPEFLIYFQGTGAADDSGLPNDRFFAVRPEGSVSTLKIQRTERGDSAVYLCASSSLAGGRGEQFFGPGTRLTVL.